Shown below are 6 T cell receptor beta chains from a single sample sequenced in a study of blood T cell repertoires in COVID-19. The method was immunoSEQ multiplex PCR; TCRdb's version includes in-frame clones alone and lacks a portion of them. The table shows over 55,000 clones, with roughly 84% occurring only once. The material sequenced was peripheral blood. The receptors come from a man aged 50-60 years with active COVID-19.

The rearrangement joins TRBV2 to TRBJ1-5, with TRBD1 as a possible D gene (6 bases). Trimming pared 4 bases from V and 4 bases from J, leaving 14 bases between. The CDR3 spans 15 residues. Germline CDR1 reads SNHLY; CDR2 reads FYNNEI. The CDR3 loop is CASSGQAQLNQPQHF. The CDR3 region has the DNA TGTGCCAGCAGTGGACAGGCCCAACTTAATCAGCCCCAGCATTTT.

The rearrangement uses TRBV5-1 and TRBJ2-5; D is perhaps TRBD1 (6 bases). The length of the CDR3 is 15 residues. With 1 base removed from V and 3 bases from J, the gap between germline ends came to 13 bases. CDR1 is SGHRS and CDR2 is YFSETQ in the germline V gene. The CDR3 nucleotides read TGCGCCAGCAGCTTGCAGGGGCGGGCAGAAGAGACCCAGTACTTC. It is translated as CASSLQGRAEETQYF.

The chain joins TRBV2 to TRBJ1-1, with a tentative D call TRBD1 (5 bases). This CDR3 is 13 amino acids long. V gave up 7 bases and J gave up 7 bases, with 16 bases separating them. CDR1 SNHLY and CDR2 FYNNEI come from the germline V gene. CDR3 DNA sequence: TGTGCCAGCACAAAGGGGAACTCCTATGAAGCTTTCTTT. Translated: CASTKGNSYEAFF.

The chain has TRBV15 and TRBJ1-2, with D possibly matching TRBD1 (6 bases). CDR3 length: 13 residues. CDR1 and CDR2 (germline): LNHNV, YYDKDF (reference sequence). Trimming left V 6 bases short and J 4 bases short, with 12 bases between. The CDR3 DNA reads TGTGCCACCAGGGTACAGGGCCTCTATGGCTACACCTTC. It specifies CATRVQGLYGYTF.

The chain has TRBV11-2 and TRBJ2-7; the match to TRBD2 covers 9 bases. Germline lookup yields CDR1 SGHAT and CDR2 FQNNGV. The trim removed 3 bases at V and 0 bases at J, leaving 12 bases unmatched. The CDR3 contains 18 residues. The CDR3: CASSFSRQTSGVSYEQYF. CDR3 coding DNA: TGTGCCAGCAGCTTCTCTAGGCAGACTAGCGGAGTCTCCTACGAGCAGTACTTC.

The chain joins TRBV25-1 to TRBJ2-7, with a weak D call TRBD2 (6 bases). V was cut by 3 bases and J by 7 bases, with 13 bases left in between. Germline values: CDR1 MGHDK, CDR2 SYGVNS. This CDR3 region has 13 residues. CDR3 nucleotide sequence: TGTGCCAGCAGTGATGGGGAGGTAGGGGAGCAGTACTTC. It yields the protein CASSDGEVGEQYF.